These 2 T cell receptor beta chains were all obtained from the same sample, sequenced in a study of identical twins. Via MiXCR, TCRdb re-called the 5' RACE reads, giving one row per CDR3 protein. This sample carries 690,000 or so distinct CDR3 sequences, over 8.5% of them seen once, and the ten largest clones take approximately 0.96%. In addition, the sample was reused for a study of yellow fever vaccine responses in identical twins.

The sample comprised PBMCs. These receptors were collected from a woman between 18 and 29 years old in good health.

This chain uses TRBV19 with TRBJ1-2; D remains ambiguous. CDR3 length equals 13 residues. Trimming pared 7 bases from V and 5 bases from J, leaving 14 bases between. CDR1 is LNHDA, CDR2 SQIVND, per germline (reference sequence). CDR3 loop: CASTPGRLYGYTF. The CDR3 DNA is TGTGCCAGTACCCCCGGCCGGCTTTATGGCTACACCTTC.

Only a few counts were recorded for this clonotype. This chain connects TRBV20-1 to TRBJ2-3; 11 bases are shared with TRBD2. This CDR3 region has 18 residues. The ends lost 2 bases at V and 3 bases at J; junction bases unmatched: 13. Germline V gene lookup returns CDR1 DFQATT and CDR2 SNEGSKA (reference sequence). CDR3 amino acids: CSARLGLAGGPGTDTQYF. The CDR3 region has the DNA TGCAGTGCTAGATTGGGATTAGCGGGAGGGCCGGGAACAGATACGCAGTATTTT.